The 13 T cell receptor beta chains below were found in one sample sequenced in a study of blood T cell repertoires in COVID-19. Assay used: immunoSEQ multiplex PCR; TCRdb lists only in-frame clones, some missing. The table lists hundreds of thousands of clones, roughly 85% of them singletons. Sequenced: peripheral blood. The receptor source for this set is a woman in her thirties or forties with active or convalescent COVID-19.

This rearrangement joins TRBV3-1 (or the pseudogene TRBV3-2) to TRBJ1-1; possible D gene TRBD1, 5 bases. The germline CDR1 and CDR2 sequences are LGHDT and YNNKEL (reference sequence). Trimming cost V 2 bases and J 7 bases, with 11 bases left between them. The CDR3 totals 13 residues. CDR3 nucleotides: TGTGCCAGCAGCCAACTTGACAGAGATGAAGCTTTCTTT. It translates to CASSQLDRDEAFF.

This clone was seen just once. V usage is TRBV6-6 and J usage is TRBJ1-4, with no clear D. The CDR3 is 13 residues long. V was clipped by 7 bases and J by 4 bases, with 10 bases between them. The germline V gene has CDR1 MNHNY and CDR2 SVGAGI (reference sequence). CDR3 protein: CASTGSFNEKLFF. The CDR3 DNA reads TGTGCCAGCACAGGATCATTTAATGAAAAACTGTTTTTT.

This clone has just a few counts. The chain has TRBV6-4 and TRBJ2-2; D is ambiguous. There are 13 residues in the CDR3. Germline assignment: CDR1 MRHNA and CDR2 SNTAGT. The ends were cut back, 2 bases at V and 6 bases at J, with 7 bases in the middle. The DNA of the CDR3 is TGTGCCAGCAGTGACCAGGCAGCCGGGGAGCTGTTTTTT. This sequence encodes CASSDQAAGELFF.

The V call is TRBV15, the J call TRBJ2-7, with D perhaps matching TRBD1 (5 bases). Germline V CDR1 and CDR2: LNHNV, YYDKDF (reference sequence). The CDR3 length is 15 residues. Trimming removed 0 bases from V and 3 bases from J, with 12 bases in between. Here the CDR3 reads CATSRDRAGFYEQYF. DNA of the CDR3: TGTGCCACCAGCAGAGATCGGGCAGGGTTCTACGAGCAGTACTTC.

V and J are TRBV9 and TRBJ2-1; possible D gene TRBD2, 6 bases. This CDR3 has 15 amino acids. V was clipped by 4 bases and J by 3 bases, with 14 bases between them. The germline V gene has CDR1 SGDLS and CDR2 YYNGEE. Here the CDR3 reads CASSPGGANYNEQFF. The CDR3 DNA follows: TGTGCCAGCAGCCCCGGAGGGGCAAACTACAATGAGCAGTTCTTC.

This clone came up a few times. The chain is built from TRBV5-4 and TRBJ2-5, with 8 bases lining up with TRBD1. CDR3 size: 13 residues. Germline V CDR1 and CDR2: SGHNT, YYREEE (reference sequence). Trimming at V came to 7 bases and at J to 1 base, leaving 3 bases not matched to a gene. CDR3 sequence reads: CASGQGPQETQYF. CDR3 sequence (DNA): TGTGCCAGCGGACAGGGTCCCCAAGAGACCCAGTACTTC.

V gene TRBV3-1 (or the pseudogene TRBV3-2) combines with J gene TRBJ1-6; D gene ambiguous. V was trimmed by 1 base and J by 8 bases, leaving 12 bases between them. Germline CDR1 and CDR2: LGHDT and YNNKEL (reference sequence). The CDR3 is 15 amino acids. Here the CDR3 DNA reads TGTGCCAGCAGCCAAGGCGACGGCGGGGATTCACCCCTCCACTTT. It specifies CASSQGDGGDSPLHF.

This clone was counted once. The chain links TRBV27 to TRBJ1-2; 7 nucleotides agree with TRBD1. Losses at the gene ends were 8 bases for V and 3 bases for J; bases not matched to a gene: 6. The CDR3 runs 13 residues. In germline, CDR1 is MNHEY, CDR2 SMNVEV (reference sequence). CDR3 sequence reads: CASRQGRDYGYTF. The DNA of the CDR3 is TGTGCCAGCCGACAGGGTCGCGACTATGGCTACACCTTC.

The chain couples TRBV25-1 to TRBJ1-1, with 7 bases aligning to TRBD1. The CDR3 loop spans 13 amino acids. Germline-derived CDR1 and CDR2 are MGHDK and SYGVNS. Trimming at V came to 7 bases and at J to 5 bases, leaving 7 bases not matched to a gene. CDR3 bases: TGTGCCAGCACATACAGGGGTGATACTGAAGCTTTCTTT. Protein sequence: CASTYRGDTEAFF.

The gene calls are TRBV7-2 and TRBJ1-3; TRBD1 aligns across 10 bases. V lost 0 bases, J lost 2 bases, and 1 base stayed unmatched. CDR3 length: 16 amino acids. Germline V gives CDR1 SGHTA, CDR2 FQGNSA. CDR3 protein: CASSLAGTGAGNTIYF. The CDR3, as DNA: TGTGCCAGCAGCTTAGCTGGGACAGGGGCTGGAAACACCATATATTTT.

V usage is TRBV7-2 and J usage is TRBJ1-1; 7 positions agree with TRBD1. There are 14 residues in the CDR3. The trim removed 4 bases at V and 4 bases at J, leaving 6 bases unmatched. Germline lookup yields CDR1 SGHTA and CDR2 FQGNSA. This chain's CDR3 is CASSSQGFGTEAFF. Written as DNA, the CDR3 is TGTGCCAGCAGCTCACAGGGGTTTGGCACTGAAGCTTTCTTT. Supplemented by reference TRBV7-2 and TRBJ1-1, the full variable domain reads GAGVSQSPSNKVTEKGKDVELRCDPISGHTALYWYRQSLGQGLEFLIYFQGNSAPDKSGLPSDRFSAERTGGSVSTLTIQRTQQEDSAVYLCASSSQGFGTEAFFGQGTRLTVV.

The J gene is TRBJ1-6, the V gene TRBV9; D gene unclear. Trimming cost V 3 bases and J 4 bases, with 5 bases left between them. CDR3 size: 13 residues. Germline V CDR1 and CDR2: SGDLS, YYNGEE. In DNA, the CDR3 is TGTGCCAGCAGCGCCAATTATAATTCACCCCTCCACTTT. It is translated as CASSANYNSPLHF.

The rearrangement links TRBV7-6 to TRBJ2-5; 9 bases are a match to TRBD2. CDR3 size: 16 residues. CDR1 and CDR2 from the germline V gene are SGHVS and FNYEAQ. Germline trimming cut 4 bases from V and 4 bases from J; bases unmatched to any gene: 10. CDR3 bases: TGTGCCAGCAGCTCCCCAATCCGGCGGGGGGGAGAGACCCAGTACTTC. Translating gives CASSSPIRRGGETQYF. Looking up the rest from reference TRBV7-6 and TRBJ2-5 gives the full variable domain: GAGVSQSPRYKVTKRGQDVALRCDPISGHVSLYWYRQALGQGPEFLTYFNYEAQQDKSGLPNDRFSAERPEGSISTLTIQRTEQRDSAMYRCASSSPIRRGGETQYFGPGTRLLVL.